These T cell receptor beta chains were read from a single sample in a study of cytomegalovirus exposure and HLA in healthy donors. Measured with immunoSEQ multiplex PCR; TCRdb has only the in-frame clones, and not every one. Among 150,000 to 200,000 clones listed, roughly 85% were seen once. Sequenced material: PBMCs. The receptors derive from a man younger than 30 in good health and CMV-seropositive. Both conserved end residues are part of each CDR3. Each record gives: V gene, D gene, CDR3 length, J gene, clone size, CDR3 protein, CDR3 DNA. A D gene is named only where the DNA matches it firmly. The size entry is marked missing in some rows and otherwise reads once, few, many or a size class.

TRBV7-2,TRBD1,15,TRBJ1-6,NA,CASSLDAGGWSPLHF,TGTGCCAGCAGCTTAGATGCAGGGGGCTGGTCACCCCTCCACTTT
TRBV4-3,TRBD2,17,TRBJ2-2,NA,CASSPETGTSAAGELFF,TGCGCCAGCAGCCCAGAGACCGGGACTAGCGCGGCCGGGGAGCTGTTTTTT
TRBV2,NA,14,TRBJ1-4,NA,CATTQGRANEKLFF,TGTGCCACCACTCAGGGGAGGGCTAATGAAAAACTGTTTTTT
TRBV19,TRBD2,13,TRBJ2-3,NA,CASQRGSTDTQYF,TGTGCCAGCCAGCGGGGATCCACAGATACGCAGTATTTT
TRBV29-1,TRBD2,14,TRBJ2-3,NA,CSVDGGGVADTQYF,TGCAGCGTTGATGGCGGGGGGGTGGCAGATACGCAGTATTTT
TRBV6-1,NA,14,TRBJ2-2,NA,CASSRGLNTGELFF,TGTGCCAGCAGCCGCGGACTTAACACCGGGGAGCTGTTTTTT
TRBV27,TRBD1,13,TRBJ1-2,NA,CASTGQGAGGYTF,TGTGCCAGCACCGGACAGGGGGCGGGTGGCTACACCTTC
TRBV30,TRBD1,15,TRBJ1-1,NA,CAWSVVGQGASEAFF,TGTGCCTGGAGTGTAGTCGGACAGGGGGCTTCTGAAGCTTTCTTT
TRBV9,NA,14,TRBJ1-4,once,CASSRGGSNEKLFF,TGTGCCAGCAGCAGAGGGGGTAGTAATGAAAAACTGTTTTTT
TRBV5-1,TRBD2,19,TRBJ2-1,NA,CASSSYGTSGGLSYNEQFF,TGCGCCAGCAGCTCATACGGGACTAGCGGGGGGTTATCCTACAATGAGCAGTTCTTC
TRBV5-1,NA,16,TRBJ2-5,NA,CASSLAGGGGGETQYF,TGCGCCAGCAGCTTGGCCGGCGGGGGCGGTGGAGAGACCCAGTACTTC
TRBV18,NA,14,TRBJ2-3,NA,CASSPTGSTDTQYF,TGTGCCAGCTCACCGACGGGGAGCACAGATACGCAGTATTTT
TRBV29-1,NA,14,TRBJ1-1,NA,CSALGSGLDTEAFF,TGCAGCGCCTTAGGATCGGGGTTGGACACTGAAGCTTTCTTT
TRBV18,NA,15,TRBJ2-7,NA,CASSPKQGRSYEQYF,TGTGCCAGCTCACCCAAACAGGGAAGGTCCTACGAGCAGTACTTC
TRBV23-1,NA,14,TRBJ2-7,NA,CASSQQGTSYEQYF,TGCGCCAGCAGTCAACAGGGGACCTCCTACGAGCAGTACTTC
TRBV19,TRBD1,14,TRBJ2-7,once,CASSPGTGYYEQYF,TGTGCCAGTAGTCCCGGGACAGGGTATTACGAGCAGTACTTC
TRBV5-8,TRBD1,12,TRBJ2-2,NA,CASSLDRGWLFF,TGTGCCAGCAGCTTGGACAGGGGGTGGCTGTTTTTT
TRBV5-4,TRBD1,14,TRBJ1-1,NA,CASSLDQGATEAFF,TGTGCCAGCAGCTTGGACCAGGGGGCGACTGAAGCTTTCTTT
TRBV20-1,NA,11,TRBJ1-1,NA,CSASRGGEAFF,TGCAGTGCTAGTAGAGGGGGTGAAGCTTTCTTT
TRBV30,NA,13,TRBJ1-5,few,CAWSQDSNQPQHF,TGTGCCTGGAGTCAGGATAGCAATCAGCCCCAGCATTTT
TRBV7-9,NA,12,TRBJ1-1,NA,CASSATGAEAFF,TGTGCCAGCAGCGCGACGGGTGCTGAAGCTTTCTTT
TRBV7-6,NA,16,TRBJ2-2,NA,CASSLVETGPTGELFF,TGTGCCAGCAGCTTAGTGGAGACAGGCCCCACCGGGGAGCTGTTTTTT
TRBV5-6,TRBD1,14,TRBJ2-5,few,CASSLVTGEETQYF,TGTGCCAGCAGCTTAGTGACAGGGGAAGAGACCCAGTACTTC
TRBV7-9,NA,16,TRBJ2-2,NA,CSSSFPAGINTGELFF,TGTTCCAGCAGCTTCCCGGCAGGGATAAACACCGGGGAGCTGTTTTTT
TRBV6-1,NA,14,TRBJ1-6,NA,CASRNGQGNSPLHF,TGTGCCAGCAGGAATGGACAAGGAAATTCACCCCTCCACTTT
TRBV6-6,NA,15,TRBJ2-1,NA,CASSYSRLPGNEQFF,TGTGCCAGCAGTTACTCGCGACTCCCGGGCAATGAGCAGTTCTTC
TRBV15,NA,13,TRBJ1-2,NA,CATSQTSAYGYTF,TGTGCCACCAGCCAGACATCGGCCTATGGCTACACCTTC
TRBV5-1,TRBD1,15,TRBJ1-6,NA,CASSVSGTGQTPLHF,TGCGCCAGCAGCGTTAGCGGGACAGGGCAAACACCCCTCCACTTT
TRBV6-6,NA,12,TRBJ1-1,NA,CASREIETEAFF,TGTGCCAGCAGAGAGATTGAGACTGAAGCTTTCTTT
TRBV19,TRBD1,12,TRBJ1-2,NA,CASSDYRGGYTF,TGTGCCAGTAGCGACTACAGGGGAGGCTACACCTTC
TRBV23-1,NA,15,TRBJ2-7,NA,CASSRVPRSSYEQYF,TGCGCCAGCAGTCGTGTGCCTAGGAGCTCCTACGAGCAGTACTTC
TRBV4-3,TRBD1,15,TRBJ1-2,NA,CASSLRTGENYGYTF,TGCGCCAGCAGCTTACGGACAGGGGAAAACTATGGCTACACCTTC